Shown below are 20 T cell receptor beta chains from a single sample sequenced in a study of CD8 T cells in Susac syndrome. RNA in amounts of 0.5 to 1 ug was reverse transcribed with random hexamers. TCRdb fed the immunoSEQ multiplex PCR reads into MiXCR, producing one record per CDR3 protein. The sample lists approximately 160,000 distinct CDR3 sequences; approximately 92% were seen once. Sequencing input: CD4+ T cells from PBMCs. The receptors derive from a human donor in good health.

The V and J genes are TRBV12-3 or TRBV12-4 and TRBJ1-5; D perhaps matches TRBD1 (5 bases). This CDR3 is 14 amino acids long. Trimming cost V 3 bases and J 7 bases, with 13 bases left between them. CDR3 sequence reads: CASSLGGGRQPQHF. DNA for the CDR3: TGTGCCAGCAGTTTGGGCGGGGGGAGACAGCCCCAGCATTTT.

The chain carries TRBV3-1 and TRBJ2-1; 7 bases agree with TRBD1. The CDR3 is made up of 16 amino acids. Germline trimming cut 4 bases from V and 0 bases from J; bases unmatched to any gene: 6. Germline V CDR1 and CDR2: LGHDT, YNNKEL (reference sequence). The CDR3 region has the DNA TGTGCCAGCAGCCGTAGACAGGGATACTCCTACAATGAGCAGTTCTTC. Amino acid sequence: CASSRRQGYSYNEQFF.

V and J are TRBV3-1 and TRBJ2-3; TRBD1 matches 9 bases. Germline V gene sequence: CDR1 LGHDT, CDR2 YNNKEL (reference sequence). After removal of 3 bases from V and 7 bases from J, the junction contained 11 bases not matched to a gene. This CDR3 contains 16 residues. This CDR3 reads CASSHPGQGSGHTQYF. In DNA form, the CDR3 reads TGTGCCAGCAGCCACCCAGGACAGGGGAGCGGACATACGCAGTATTTT.

V usage is TRBV20-1 and J usage is TRBJ2-3; D remains ambiguous. Trimming stripped 0 bases from V and 2 bases from J, with 9 bases between. The V gene's germline CDR1 is DFQATT and CDR2 SNEGSKA (reference sequence). The CDR3 spans 14 residues. Here the CDR3 reads CSAREASFTDTQYF. The CDR3, as DNA: TGCAGTGCTAGAGAGGCCAGCTTCACAGATACGCAGTATTTT.

V usage is TRBV5-4 and J usage is TRBJ1-1; perhaps TRBD1 as D (6 bases). Germline V gene sequence: CDR1 SGHNT, CDR2 YYREEE (reference sequence). The CDR3 extends over 13 amino acids. Trimming removed 2 bases at V and 6 bases at J, with 11 bases between. The CDR3: CASSLQGGAEAFF. The CDR3 DNA follows: TGTGCCAGCAGCTTACAGGGAGGCGCTGAAGCTTTCTTT.

The chain employs TRBV3-1 and TRBJ2-3; D ambiguous. V was shortened by 1 base and J by 3 bases, with 8 bases between the two germline ends. Germline loops: CDR1 LGHDT, CDR2 YNNKEL (reference sequence). The CDR3 sequence is 14 residues long. The CDR3 DNA follows: TGTGCCAGCAGCCAAGTATGGAGTACAGATACGCAGTATTTT. Translated, it gives CASSQVWSTDTQYF.

The chain recombines TRBV28 with TRBJ2-2; TRBD2 matches 7 bases. The CDR3 is 13 residues long. V lost 6 bases to trimming and J lost 3 bases; unmatched junction nucleotides: 1. Germline V CDR1 and CDR2: MDHEN, SYDVKM. This CDR3 is CASSRGDTGELFF. CDR3 DNA: TGTGCCAGCAGCCGGGGGGACACCGGGGAGCTGTTTTTT.

This sequence joins TRBV7-9 and TRBJ1-2; D is ambiguous. V shed 5 bases and J shed 7 bases, with 8 bases lying between them. Germline CDR1 SEHNR, CDR2 FQNEAQ (reference sequence). The CDR3 has 11 residues. CDR3 sequence (DNA): TGTGCCAGCAGCCCCTGGGGTGGCTACACCTTC. Its translation is CASSPWGGYTF.

The chain recombines TRBV4-1 with TRBJ1-5, with 7 bases aligning to TRBD1. Germline CDR1 and CDR2: MGHRA and YSYEKL. The CDR3 extends over 15 amino acids. With V trimmed by 1 base and J by 2 bases, 2 bases remained unmatched. CDR3 loop: CASSQAGGGNQPQHF. The CDR3 DNA sequence: TGCGCCAGCAGCCAAGCAGGGGGAGGCAATCAGCCCCAGCATTTT.

The gene calls are TRBV5-1 and TRBJ2-1; 9 bases align to TRBD2. The CDR3 consists of 16 residues. The trim removed 0 bases at V and 5 bases at J, leaving 6 bases unmatched. The germline CDR1 and CDR2 sequences are SGHRS and YFSETQ. CDR3 in amino acids: CASSLDLAGINNEQFF. In nucleotides, the CDR3 is TGCGCCAGCAGCTTGGATCTAGCGGGAATCAACAATGAGCAGTTCTTC.

The rearrangement uses TRBV27 and TRBJ1-4; D is perhaps TRBD1 (6 bases). V shed 6 bases and J shed 4 bases, with 15 bases lying between them. CDR3 length equals 15 residues. Germline V CDR1 and CDR2: MNHEY, SMNVEV (reference sequence). The CDR3: CASRSGQLGNEKLFF. As DNA, the CDR3 is TGTGCCAGCAGAAGTGGACAGCTCGGTAATGAAAAACTGTTTTTT.

The J gene is TRBJ1-2, the V gene TRBV6-1, with 7 bases that match TRBD1. CDR3 size: 17 residues. Looked up from germline, CDR1 is MNHNS and CDR2 is SASEGT. V lost 7 bases, J lost 12 bases, and 26 bases stayed unmatched. CDR3 residues: CASTTPYRGAGTMEDTF. DNA for the CDR3: TGTGCCAGCACGACGCCGTACAGGGGCGCGGGTACAATGGAGGACACCTTC.

This sequence joins TRBV12-3 or TRBV12-4 and TRBJ1-6; tentative D call: TRBD1 (6 bases). The CDR3 sequence is 15 residues long. V was shortened by 2 bases and J by 8 bases, with 13 bases between the two germline ends. CDR3 DNA sequence: TGTGCCAGCAGTTTAATCGGGACACCCGATTCACCCCTCCACTTT. Its translation: CASSLIGTPDSPLHF.

This clonotype was detected only once. The rearrangement links TRBV3-1 to TRBJ2-7; D assignment may be TRBD1 or TRBD2 (5 bases each). The germline V gene encodes CDR1 LGHDT and CDR2 YNNKEL (reference sequence). V dropped 4 bases and J dropped 4 bases, with 14 bases sitting between them. The CDR3 runs 14 residues. The CDR3 region is CASSRRDENYEQYF. The CDR3, as DNA: TGTGCCAGCAGCCGCCGGGACGAAAATTACGAGCAGTACTTC.

This sequence joins TRBV12-3 or TRBV12-4 and TRBJ1-2; 11 nucleotides agree with TRBD1. This CDR3 comprises 20 residues. The V and J ends lost 5 bases and 0 bases, in that order; junction bases with no gene match: 17. The DNA of the CDR3 is TGTGCCAGCAGTCCCCCCAGGACAGGGGGCAAGTTTGGTCCTAACTATGGCTACACCTTC. Protein sequence: CASSPPRTGGKFGPNYGYTF.

The CDR3 here is CSARSPGNYEQYF. CDR3 in DNA: TGCAGTGCTAGATCGCCTGGGAACTACGAGCAGTACTTC. V usage is TRBV20-1 and J usage is TRBJ2-7; D unresolved. From germline, CDR1 is DFQATT and CDR2 SNEGSKA (reference sequence). The V end lost 2 bases, the J end lost 3 bases, and 11 bases lay between the germline ends. This CDR3 region has 13 residues.

The V gene is TRBV4-1, the J gene TRBJ1-1; 7 nucleotides align to TRBD1. The CDR3 runs to 12 residues. The V segment lost 2 bases and the J segment 8 bases; nucleotides outside the gene matches: 2. CDR1 is MGHRA and CDR2 is YSYEKL in the germline V gene. CDR3 nucleotide sequence: TGCGCCAGCAGCCAAAGGGACAGAGAAGCTTTCTTT. As protein: CASSQRDREAFF.

The gene calls are TRBV5-1 and TRBJ2-3, with D perhaps given as TRBD1 or TRBD2 (6 bases each). Germline CDR1 SGHRS, CDR2 YFSETQ. V was trimmed by 5 bases and J by 0 bases, leaving 19 bases between them. The CDR3 loop spans 17 amino acids. The CDR3 region has the DNA TGCGCCAGCAGACCCCGATGGAGGGGGACAAGCACAGATACGCAGTATTTT. It yields the protein CASRPRWRGTSTDTQYF.

The chain combines TRBV19 with TRBJ1-1; TRBD1 might be the D (5 bases). The CDR3 contains 14 residues. Germline CDR1 reads LNHDA; CDR2 reads SQIVND (reference sequence). Trimming took 2 bases from V and 5 from J, leaving 12 bases between them. In DNA, the CDR3 is TGTGCCAGTAGTATACGGGGCTTGGGGACTGAAGCTTTCTTT. It yields the protein CASSIRGLGTEAFF.

The chain employs TRBV15 and TRBJ1-5, with a weak D call TRBD1 (5 bases). Trimming stripped 5 bases from V and 9 bases from J, with 14 bases between. The V gene's germline CDR1 is LNHNV and CDR2 YYDKDF (reference sequence). The CDR3 spans 13 residues. The CDR3 protein is CATSGGDGWPQHF. The DNA of the CDR3 is TGTGCCACCAGCGGGGGGGACGGTTGGCCCCAGCATTTT.